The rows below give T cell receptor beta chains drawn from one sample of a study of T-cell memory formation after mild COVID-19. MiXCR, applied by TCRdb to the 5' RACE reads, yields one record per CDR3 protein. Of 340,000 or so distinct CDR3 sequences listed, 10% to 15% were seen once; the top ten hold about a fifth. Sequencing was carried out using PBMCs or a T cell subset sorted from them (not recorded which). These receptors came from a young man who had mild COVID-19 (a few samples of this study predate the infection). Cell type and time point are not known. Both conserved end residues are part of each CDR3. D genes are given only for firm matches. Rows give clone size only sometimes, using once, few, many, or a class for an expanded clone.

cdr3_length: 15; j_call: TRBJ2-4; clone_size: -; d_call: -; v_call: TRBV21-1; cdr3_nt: TGTGCCAGCAGCAACTCGGGCCAGGCCAAAAACATTCAGTACTTC; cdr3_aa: CASSNSGQAKNIQYF
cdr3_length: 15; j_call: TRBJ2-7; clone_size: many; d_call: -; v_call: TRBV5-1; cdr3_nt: TGCGCCAGCAGCCCACAGGGTCTAGGGTCCTACGAGCAGTACTTC; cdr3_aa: CASSPQGLGSYEQYF
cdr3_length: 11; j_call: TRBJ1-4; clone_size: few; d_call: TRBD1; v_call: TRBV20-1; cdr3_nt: TGCAGTGCAGTAAGGGACAGGAAGCTGTTTTTT; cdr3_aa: CSAVRDRKLFF
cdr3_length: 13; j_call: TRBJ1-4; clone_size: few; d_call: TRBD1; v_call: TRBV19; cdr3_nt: TGTGCCAGTAGTTGGGACAGCAACGAAAAACTGTTTTTT; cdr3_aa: CASSWDSNEKLFF
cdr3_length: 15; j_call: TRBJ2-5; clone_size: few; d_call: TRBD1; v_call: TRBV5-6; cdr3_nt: TGTGCCAGCAGCTCGACAGGGTACCTTGAGGAGACCCAGTACTTC; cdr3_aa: CASSSTGYLEETQYF
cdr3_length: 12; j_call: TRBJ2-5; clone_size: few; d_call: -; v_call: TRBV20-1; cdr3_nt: TGCAGTGCTAGGGGAGCAATGGTGGCCCAGTACTTC; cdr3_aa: CSARGAMVAQYF
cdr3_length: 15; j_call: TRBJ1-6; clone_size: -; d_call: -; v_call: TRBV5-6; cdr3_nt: TGTGCCAGCAGCCCCGGGGGGGCCGAGGATTCACCCCTCCACTTT; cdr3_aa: CASSPGGAEDSPLHF
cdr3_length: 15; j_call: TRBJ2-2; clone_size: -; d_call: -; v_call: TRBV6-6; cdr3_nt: TGTGCCAGCAGTTACTGGGGGTCGGACACCGGGGAGCTGTTTTTT; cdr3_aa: CASSYWGSDTGELFF
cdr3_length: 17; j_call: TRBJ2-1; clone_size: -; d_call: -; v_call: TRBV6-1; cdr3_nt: TGTGCCAGCAGTCACCGGGACTCCCCCCCGGGTAGGGATGAGCAGTTCTTC; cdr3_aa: CASSHRDSPPGRDEQFF
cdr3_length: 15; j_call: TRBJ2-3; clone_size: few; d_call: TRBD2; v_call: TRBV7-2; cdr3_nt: TGTGCCAGCAGACTCTTAGCGGGGGGGACAGATACGCAGTATTTT; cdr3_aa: CASRLLAGGTDTQYF
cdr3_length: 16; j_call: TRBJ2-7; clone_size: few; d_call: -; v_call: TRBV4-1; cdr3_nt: TGCGCCAGCAGCCAAGCAAGAGGGACGGTTAACTACGAGCAGTACTTC; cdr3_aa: CASSQARGTVNYEQYF
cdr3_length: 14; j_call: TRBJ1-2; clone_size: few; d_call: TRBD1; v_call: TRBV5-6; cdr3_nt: TGTGCCAGCAGCCTGCCAGGGGGGAACTATGGCTACACCTTC; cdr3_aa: CASSLPGGNYGYTF
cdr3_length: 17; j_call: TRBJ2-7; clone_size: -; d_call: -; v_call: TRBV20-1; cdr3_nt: TGCAGTGCTAGAGCCACCCTCCTACCGGGACTTTCCTACGAGCAGTACTTC; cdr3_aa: CSARATLLPGLSYEQYF
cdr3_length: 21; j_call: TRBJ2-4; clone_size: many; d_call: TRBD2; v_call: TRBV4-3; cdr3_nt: TGCGCCAGCAGCCAATTCAGGGGCGAACGGGGGGGAACCCTAGCCAAAAACATTCAGTACTTC; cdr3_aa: CASSQFRGERGGTLAKNIQYF
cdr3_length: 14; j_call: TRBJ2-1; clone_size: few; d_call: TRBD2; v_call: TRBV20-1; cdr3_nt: TGCAGTGCTGCTAGCGGGGCATCCTACAATGAGCAGTTCTTC; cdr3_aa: CSAASGASYNEQFF
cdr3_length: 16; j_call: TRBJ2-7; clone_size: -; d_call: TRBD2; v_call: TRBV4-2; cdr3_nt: TGTGCCAGCAGCGAAGGGGTTAGCGGGGGGAGGTACGAGCAGTACTTC; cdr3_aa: CASSEGVSGGRYEQYF
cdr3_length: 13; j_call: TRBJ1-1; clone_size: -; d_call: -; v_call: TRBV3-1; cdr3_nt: TGTGCCAGCAGGCGGCAGGCGGACACTGAAGCTTTCTTT; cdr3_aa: CASRRQADTEAFF
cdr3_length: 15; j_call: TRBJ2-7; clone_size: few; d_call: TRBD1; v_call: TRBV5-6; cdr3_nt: TGTGCCAGCAGCTTGGATGGGACAGGGGGATACGAGCAGTACTTC; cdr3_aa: CASSLDGTGGYEQYF
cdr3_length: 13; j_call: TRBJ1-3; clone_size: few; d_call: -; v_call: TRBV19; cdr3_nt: TGTGCCAGTAGTATGAGCTCTGGAAACACCATATATTTT; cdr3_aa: CASSMSSGNTIYF
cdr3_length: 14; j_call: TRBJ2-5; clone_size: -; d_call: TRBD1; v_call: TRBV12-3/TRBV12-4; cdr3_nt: TGTGCCAGCAACTCCCGGGACAGGTTAGAGACCCAGTACTTC; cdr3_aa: CASNSRDRLETQYF
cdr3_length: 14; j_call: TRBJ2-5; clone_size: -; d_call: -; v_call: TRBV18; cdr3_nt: TGTGCCAGCTCACCACCTAACCCCCCTAAGACCCAGTACTTC; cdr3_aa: CASSPPNPPKTQYF
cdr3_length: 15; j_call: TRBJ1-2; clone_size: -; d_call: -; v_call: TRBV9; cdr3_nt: TGTGCCAGCAGCGTAGTGGTCAGTTCTAACTATGGCTACACCTTC; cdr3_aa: CASSVVVSSNYGYTF
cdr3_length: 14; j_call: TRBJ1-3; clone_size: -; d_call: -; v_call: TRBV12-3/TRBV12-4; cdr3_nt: TGTGCCAGCAGTGCGGGAACTACTGGAAACACCATATATTTT; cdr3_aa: CASSAGTTGNTIYF
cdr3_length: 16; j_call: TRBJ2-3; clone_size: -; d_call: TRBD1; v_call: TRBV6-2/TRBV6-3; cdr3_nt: TGTGCCAGCAGTTGGGGACAGGGCGGTTCGTCAGATACGCAGTATTTT; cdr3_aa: CASSWGQGGSSDTQYF
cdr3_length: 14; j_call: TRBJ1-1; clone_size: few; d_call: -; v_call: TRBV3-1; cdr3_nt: TGTGCCAGCAGCCCCCCCAACTTATACACTGAAGCTTTCTTT; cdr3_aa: CASSPPNLYTEAFF
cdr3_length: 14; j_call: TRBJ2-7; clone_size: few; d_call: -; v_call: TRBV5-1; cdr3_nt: TGCGCCAGCAGGCAGAATACGTTTTCCTACGAGCAGTACTTC; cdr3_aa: CASRQNTFSYEQYF
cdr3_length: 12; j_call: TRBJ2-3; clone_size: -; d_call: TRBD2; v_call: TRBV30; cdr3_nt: TGTGCTAACGGGAGGCGCACAGATACGCAGTATTTT; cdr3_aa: CANGRRTDTQYF
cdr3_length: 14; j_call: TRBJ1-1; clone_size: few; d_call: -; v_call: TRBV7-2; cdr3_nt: TGTGCCAGCAGCTCCCGGGCAGGGGACACTGAAGCTTTCTTT; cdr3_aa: CASSSRAGDTEAFF
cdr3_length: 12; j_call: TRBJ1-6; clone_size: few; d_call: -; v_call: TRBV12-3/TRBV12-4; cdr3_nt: TGTGCCAGCAGCCCCGGTTCTGCACCCCTCCACTTT; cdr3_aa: CASSPGSAPLHF
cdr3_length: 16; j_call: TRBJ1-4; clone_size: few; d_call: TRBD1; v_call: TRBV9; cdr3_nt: TGTGCCAGCAGCGTAGCCCCGACAGGGAGGGATGAAAAACTGTTTTTT; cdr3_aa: CASSVAPTGRDEKLFF
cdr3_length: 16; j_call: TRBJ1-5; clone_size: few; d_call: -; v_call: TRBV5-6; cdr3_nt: TGTGCCAGCAGCTTAAGGGCCAGGGGAGAGAGTCAGCCCCAGCATTTT; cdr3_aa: CASSLRARGESQPQHF
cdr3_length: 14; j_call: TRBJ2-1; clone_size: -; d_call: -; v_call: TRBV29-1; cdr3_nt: TGCAGCGTTGCAGGGGGGAGTATATCCAATGAGCAGTTCTTC; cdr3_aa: CSVAGGSISNEQFF
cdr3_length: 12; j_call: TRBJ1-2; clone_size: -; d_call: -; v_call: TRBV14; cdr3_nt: TGTGCCAGCAGTCCAAGGGCGGGCGGCTACACCTTC; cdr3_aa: CASSPRAGGYTF
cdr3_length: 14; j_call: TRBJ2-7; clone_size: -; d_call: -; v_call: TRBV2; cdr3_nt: TGTGCCAGCACCCCTGAAGTGGTGGGCTCCGAGCAGTACTTC; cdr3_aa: CASTPEVVGSEQYF
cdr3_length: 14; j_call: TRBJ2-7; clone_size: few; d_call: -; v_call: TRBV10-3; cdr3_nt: TGTGCCATCTCCCCCCGACTTTCGCTCTACGAGCAGTACTTC; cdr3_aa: CAISPRLSLYEQYF
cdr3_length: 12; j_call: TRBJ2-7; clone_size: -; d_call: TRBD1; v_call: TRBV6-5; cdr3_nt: TGTGCCAGCCGCGACAGGGTTTACGAGCAGTACTTC; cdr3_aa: CASRDRVYEQYF
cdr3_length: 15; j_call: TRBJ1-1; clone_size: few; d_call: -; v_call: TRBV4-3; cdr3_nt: TGCGCCAGCAGCCAAGAGTCTCTGTCAGGCACTGAAGCTTTCTTT; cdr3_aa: CASSQESLSGTEAFF
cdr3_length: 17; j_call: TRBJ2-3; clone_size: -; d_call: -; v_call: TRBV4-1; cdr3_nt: TGCGCCAGCAGCCAAGAAAGGACCGGGCTTTACACAGATACGCAGTATTTT; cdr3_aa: CASSQERTGLYTDTQYF
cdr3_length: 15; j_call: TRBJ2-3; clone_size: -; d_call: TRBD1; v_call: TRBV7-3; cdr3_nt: TGTGCCAGCAGCTTGGGACAGCCCGGGGCGGATACGCAGTATTTT; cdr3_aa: CASSLGQPGADTQYF
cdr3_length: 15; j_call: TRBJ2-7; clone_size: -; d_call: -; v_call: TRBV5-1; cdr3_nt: TGCGCCAGCAGCTTGGCACCGAGGGCCGGGAACGAGCAGTACTTC; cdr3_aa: CASSLAPRAGNEQYF
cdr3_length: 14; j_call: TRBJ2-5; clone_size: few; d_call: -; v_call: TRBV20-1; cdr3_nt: TGCAGTGCTAGTTTCCCAAGCCGGGGGGAGACCCAGTACTTC; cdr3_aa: CSASFPSRGETQYF
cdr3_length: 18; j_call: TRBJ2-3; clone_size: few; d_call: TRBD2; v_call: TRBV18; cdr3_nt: TGTGCCAGCTCCCGCGTGGCTAGCGGGGGGTCCTCTTCCAATACGCAGTATTTT; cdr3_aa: CASSRVASGGSSSNTQYF
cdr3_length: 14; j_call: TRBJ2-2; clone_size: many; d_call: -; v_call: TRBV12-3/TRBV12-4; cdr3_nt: TGTGCCAGCACCCTGGAAAGGGGGGCCGGGGAGCTGTTTTTT; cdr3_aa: CASTLERGAGELFF
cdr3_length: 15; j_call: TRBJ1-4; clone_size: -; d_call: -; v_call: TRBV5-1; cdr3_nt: TGCGCCAGCAGCTTGGTTTCTAACGTACACGAAAAACTGTTTTTT; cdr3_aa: CASSLVSNVHEKLFF
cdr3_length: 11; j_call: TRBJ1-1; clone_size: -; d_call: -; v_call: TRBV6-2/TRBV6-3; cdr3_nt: TGTGCCAGCACCAGGAACACTGAAGCTTTCTTT; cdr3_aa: CASTRNTEAFF
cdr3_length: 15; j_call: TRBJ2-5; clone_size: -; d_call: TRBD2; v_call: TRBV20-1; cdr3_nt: TGCAGTGCTCCAAGGACTAGCGGGGGCCAAGAGACCCAGTACTTC; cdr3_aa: CSAPRTSGGQETQYF
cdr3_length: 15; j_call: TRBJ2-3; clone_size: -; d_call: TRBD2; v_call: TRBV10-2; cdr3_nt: TGCGCCAGCAGTGACCCTAGCGGGGGGAGTTGGACGCAGTATTTT; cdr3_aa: CASSDPSGGSWTQYF
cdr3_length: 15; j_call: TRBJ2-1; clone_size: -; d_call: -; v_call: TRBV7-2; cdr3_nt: TGTGCCAGCAGCCCACAGGGAGCGTGGTCCAATGAGCAGTTCTTC; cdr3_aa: CASSPQGAWSNEQFF
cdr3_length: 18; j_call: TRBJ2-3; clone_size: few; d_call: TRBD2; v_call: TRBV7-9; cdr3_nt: TGTGCCAGCAGATCACCCTCCACCCTAGCGGGGAGCACAGATACGCAGTATTTT; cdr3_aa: CASRSPSTLAGSTDTQYF
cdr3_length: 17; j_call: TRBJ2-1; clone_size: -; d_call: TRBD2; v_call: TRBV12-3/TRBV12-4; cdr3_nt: TGTGCCAGCAGTTTAGTCTCTAGCGGCCGCTCCTACAATGAGCAGTTCTTC; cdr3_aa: CASSLVSSGRSYNEQFF
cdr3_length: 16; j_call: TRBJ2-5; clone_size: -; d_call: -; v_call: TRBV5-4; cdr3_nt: TGTGCCAGCAGCTTGGCGGGACTCTCGACGTGGGAGACCCAGTACTTC; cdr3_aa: CASSLAGLSTWETQYF
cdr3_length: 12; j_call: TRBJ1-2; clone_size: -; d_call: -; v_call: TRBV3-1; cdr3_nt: TGTGCCAGCAGCCAAGCCCCGCAGGGCTACACCTTC; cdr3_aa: CASSQAPQGYTF